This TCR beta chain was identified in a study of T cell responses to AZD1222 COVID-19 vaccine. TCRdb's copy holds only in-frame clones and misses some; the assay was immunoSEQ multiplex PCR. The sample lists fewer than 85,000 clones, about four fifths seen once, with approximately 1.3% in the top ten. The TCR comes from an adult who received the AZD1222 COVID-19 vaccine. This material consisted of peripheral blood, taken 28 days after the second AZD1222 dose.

In nucleotides, the CDR3 is TGTGCCAGCAGCCCCGCTGCCATAAGAACCAATGAGCAGTTCTTC. The encoded protein is CASSPAAIRTNEQFF. The rearrangement uses TRBV7-2 and TRBJ2-1; no definite D call. The germline V and J ends were trimmed by 5 bases and 6 bases, with 17 bases remaining between them. The CDR3 is 15 residues long. Germline CDR1 and CDR2: SGHTA and FQGNSA.